The 24 T cell receptor beta chains given below trace back to one sample, sequenced in a study of T cell responses to AZD1222 COVID-19 vaccine. Assay: immunoSEQ multiplex PCR; the TCRdb copy retains only in-frame clones and omits some. The sample consists of approximately 130,000 clones, roughly 90% of them appearing once. This sample comprised peripheral blood, obtained on day 0 of AZD1222 vaccination. The source is an adult in good health.

This chain uses TRBV5-1 with TRBJ2-7; D is possibly TRBD1 or TRBD2 (6 bases each). CDR3 size: 16 residues. Germline lookup yields CDR1 SGHRS and CDR2 YFSETQ. Trimming took off 4 bases at V and 0 bases at J, with 17 bases between the two ends. The CDR3 region has the DNA TGCGCCAGCAGCAGGGGGGACACCGAGAGCTCCTACGAGCAGTACTTC. Protein sequence: CASSRGDTESSYEQYF. The variable domain in full, with the rest retrieved from reference TRBV5-1 and TRBJ2-7, is KAGVTQTPRYLIKTRGQQVTLSCSPISGHRSVSWYQQTPGQGLQFLFEYFSETQRNKGNFPGRFSGRQFSNSRSEMNVSTLELGDSALYLCASSRGDTESSYEQYFGPGTRLTVT.

The chain uses TRBV6-6 and TRBJ2-3; 9 nucleotides line up with TRBD2. The CDR3 runs 16 residues. Germline lookup yields CDR1 MNHNY and CDR2 SVGAGI (reference sequence). Trimming took 6 bases from V and 0 from J; bases not matched to a gene: 7. The DNA of the CDR3 is TGTGCCAGCAGACTTCCTAGCGGGGCTAGCACAGATACGCAGTATTTT. It yields the protein CASRLPSGASTDTQYF.

This clone is a singleton in its sample. The J gene is TRBJ1-3, the V gene TRBV28; no definite D call. V was clipped by 5 bases and J by 2 bases, with 7 bases between them. Looked up from germline, CDR1 is MDHEN and CDR2 is SYDVKM. The CDR3 contains 13 residues. CDR3 amino acids: CASSLPAGNTIYF. Written as DNA, the CDR3 is TGTGCCAGCAGTCTCCCGGCTGGAAACACCATATATTTT.

The chain is built from TRBV7-9 and TRBJ2-7; D tentatively reads TRBD1 or TRBD2 (5 bases each). This CDR3 spans 15 amino acids. Between the trimmed V and J ends, which lost 5 bases and 0 bases, there was a span of 14 bases. Germline CDR1 and CDR2: SEHNR and FQNEAQ (reference sequence). The CDR3 DNA reads as TGTGCCAGCAGCACGGTGGGACGGGCCTCCTACGAGCAGTACTTC. Amino acid sequence: CASSTVGRASYEQYF. Full variable domain (remainder filled in from reference TRBV7-9 and TRBJ2-7): DTGVSQNPRHKITKRGQNVTFRCDPISEHNRLYWYRQTLGQGPEFLTYFQNEAQLEKSRLLSDRFSAERPKGSFSTLEIQRTEQGDSAMYLCASSTVGRASYEQYFGPGTRLTVT.

This clone occurred a few times. The V call is TRBV24-1, the J call TRBJ1-4; 8 nucleotides align to TRBD1. Germline trimming cut 3 bases from V and 0 bases from J; bases unmatched to any gene: 5. Germline lookup yields CDR1 KGHDR and CDR2 SFDVKD. CDR3 length: 17 amino acids. Here the CDR3 DNA reads TGTGCCACCAGTGATAAGACAGGGGAGGCAACTAATGAAAAACTGTTTTTT. It codes for CATSDKTGEATNEKLFF.

To note about this clone: The same CDR3 is also encoded by other DNA sequences in this sample. The chain carries TRBV18 and TRBJ2-3; D not resolved. Trimming shortened V by 0 bases and J by 3 bases, and 4 bases separated the two germline ends. The germline V gene has CDR1 KGHSH and CDR2 LQKENI. The CDR3 spans 13 residues. CDR3 sequence (DNA): TGTGCCAGCTCACCACCCTCGACAGATACGCAGTATTTT. Its translation: CASSPPSTDTQYF.

This chain links TRBV29-1 with TRBJ2-7, with 9 bases identical to TRBD1. Germline V gene data show CDR1 as SQVTM and CDR2 as ANQGSEA. The CDR3 has 14 amino acids. Germline trimming cut 6 bases from V and 4 bases from J; bases unmatched to any gene: 10. The CDR3 loop is CSVARTGEVYEQYF. The CDR3 nucleotides are TGCAGCGTAGCCCGGACAGGGGAGGTTTACGAGCAGTACTTC.

V gene TRBV5-4 combines with J gene TRBJ2-7, with 7 bases identical to TRBD1. Looked up from germline, CDR1 is SGHNT and CDR2 is YYREEE (reference sequence). This CDR3 is built from 12 residues. V shed 4 bases and J 4 bases; nucleotides not matched to a gene: 2. The CDR3 region is CASSDRAYEQYF. As DNA, the CDR3 is TGTGCCAGCAGCGACAGGGCTTACGAGCAGTACTTC.

The V call is TRBV18, the J call TRBJ1-1; 7 bases fit TRBD1. CDR1 KGHSH and CDR2 LQKENI come from the germline V gene. This CDR3 comprises 18 residues. Trimming at V came to 5 bases and at J to 4 bases, leaving 19 bases not matched to a gene. In DNA form, the CDR3 reads TGTGCCAGCTCATTTCGACAGGGAGGGTTTGGAGATCCCACTGAAGCTTTCTTT. Protein: CASSFRQGGFGDPTEAFF.

The chain links TRBV6-5 to TRBJ1-2; D unclear. Germline CDR1 and CDR2: MNHEY and SVGAGI. The CDR3 runs to 15 residues. Between the trimmed V and J ends, which lost 4 bases and 4 bases, there was a span of 16 bases. In nucleotides, the CDR3 is TGTGCCAGCAGTTCCCTCTCGGAGCCTCTCTATGGCTACACCTTC. This encodes CASSSLSEPLYGYTF.

The V gene is TRBV23-1, the J gene TRBJ1-5; D not certain. Being an ORF, TRBV23-1 has a function that is uncertain. The V gene lost 4 bases and the J gene lost 4 bases, with 11 bases spanning the gap. The CDR3 contains 14 residues. The CDR3 coding sequence is TGCGCCAGCAGTCTCCGGGTTTTAAATCAGCCCCAGCATTTT. Amino acid sequence: CASSLRVLNQPQHF.

The rearrangement joins TRBV6-2 or TRBV6-3 to TRBJ1-2; D call uncertain. The CDR3 is 12 residues long. V lost 0 bases and J lost 6, with 5 bases in between. Germline assignment: CDR1 MNHEY and CDR2 SVGEGT. The CDR3 DNA follows: TGTGCCAGCAGTTACTCGGGTAATGGCTACACCTTC. This translates into CASSYSGNGYTF.

The rearrangement uses TRBV5-1 and TRBJ2-7; no firm D call. Trimming left V 0 bases short and J 0 bases short, with 13 bases between. The CDR3 length is 16 residues. Germline V lookup: CDR1 SGHRS, CDR2 YFSETQ. The CDR3 DNA reads as TGCGCCAGCAGCTTGGATGCAGGATTATCCTCCTACGAGCAGTACTTC. This encodes CASSLDAGLSSYEQYF.

This sequence joins TRBV6-5 and TRBJ1-4; D is possibly TRBD1 (6 bases). This CDR3 has 14 amino acids. CDR1 and CDR2 (germline): MNHEY, SVGAGI. The germline V and J ends were trimmed by 7 bases and 3 bases, with 12 bases remaining between them. The CDR3: CASNTGSPNEKLFF. The DNA of the CDR3 is TGTGCCAGCAACACAGGGAGTCCTAATGAAAAACTGTTTTTT.

V gene TRBV11-2 combines with J gene TRBJ1-1; the D gene is possibly TRBD1 (6 bases). With 6 bases removed from V and 3 bases from J, the gap between germline ends came to 8 bases. The CDR3 totals 12 residues. CDR1 is SGHAT, CDR2 FQNNGV, per germline. CDR3 sequence reads: CASRRGDTEAFF. The CDR3 nucleotides read TGTGCCAGCAGGAGGGGGGACACTGAAGCTTTCTTT.

In regard to this clone: The DNA is omitted, as the CDR3 cannot be located on it reliably, and the CDR3 follows TCRdb's listing. The chain recombines TRBV6-9 with TRBJ2-4; TRBD1, the table's D call, was not compared with the DNA. The CDR3 extends over 12 residues, inclusive of both ends. CDR1 MNHGY and CDR2 SVAAGI come from the germline V gene. The CDR3 is CASSWGTGALYF.

This chain links TRBV10-3 with TRBJ1-5, with 11 bases lining up with TRBD1. The germline V gene encodes CDR1 ENHRY and CDR2 SYGVKD. The junction had 8 bases not matched to a gene; V was cut back by 3 bases and J by 1 base. The CDR3 consists of 18 residues. CDR3 residues: CAISDRGTGGTSNQPQHF. CDR3 coding DNA: TGTGCCATCAGTGACCGAGGGACAGGGGGGACCAGCAATCAGCCCCAGCATTTT.

This chain uses TRBV5-5 with TRBJ1-5; D might be TRBD1 (5 bases). Trimming pared 2 bases from V and 3 bases from J, leaving 12 bases between. The CDR3 length is 15 residues. Germline-derived CDR1 and CDR2 are SGHKS and YYEKEE (reference sequence). The CDR3 spells CASSFFGTNNQPQHF. The CDR3 nucleotides are TGTGCCAGCAGCTTTTTCGGGACGAACAATCAGCCCCAGCATTTT.

This rearrangement joins TRBV27 to TRBJ2-5; 8 bases agree with TRBD2. This CDR3 contains 17 residues. Germline assignment: CDR1 MNHEY and CDR2 SMNVEV (reference sequence). Losses at the gene ends were 3 bases for V and 5 bases for J; bases not matched to a gene: 14. The CDR3 bases are TGTGCCAGCAGTTTTATCGGCGGGAGGCCCCGGGGGGAGACCCAGTACTTC. Translation: CASSFIGGRPRGETQYF.

This chain uses TRBV19 with TRBJ2-1, with 8 bases matching TRBD2. Germline CDR1 and CDR2: LNHDA and SQIVND (reference sequence). CDR3 length: 14 amino acids. V was clipped by 4 bases and J by 1 base; unmatched bases: 0. CDR3 DNA: TGTGCCAGTAGTAAGCGGGAGTCCTACAATGAGCAGTTCTTC. Amino acids: CASSKRESYNEQFF.

This chain joins TRBV9 and TRBJ2-2, with 13 bases identical to TRBD2. The CDR3 loop spans 16 amino acids. V was clipped by 0 bases and J by 9 bases; unmatched bases: 5. Germline V CDR1 and CDR2: SGDLS, YYNGEE. The CDR3 nucleotides are TGTGCCAGCAGCGTAGAACTAGCGGGAGGGCGGCGGGAGCTGTTTTTT. Translation: CASSVELAGGRRELFF.

This clone was counted once. J is TRBJ2-5 and V is TRBV5-1, with a tentative D call TRBD2 (6 bases). Trimming took 0 bases from V and 2 from J, leaving 20 bases between them. CDR1 is SGHRS, CDR2 YFSETQ, per germline. The CDR3 has 18 residues. The CDR3 DNA follows: TGCGCCAGCAGCTTGGTTAAGCTAGCGCGGGGTGGGCAAGAGACCCAGTACTTC. Translating it yields CASSLVKLARGGQETQYF.

This clone was detected only once. The rearrangement uses TRBV19 and TRBJ2-2; 9 nucleotides align to TRBD1. With 6 bases clipped from V and 4 bases from J, the junction kept 9 bases outside the gene matches. This CDR3 spans 16 amino acids. CDR1 is LNHDA and CDR2 is SQIVND in the germline V gene (reference sequence). The chain's CDR3 is CASSPGTGIGTGELFF. The CDR3 DNA reads as TGTGCCAGTAGCCCCGGGACAGGGATAGGCACCGGGGAGCTGTTTTTT.

The J gene is TRBJ1-3, the V gene TRBV18, with D maybe TRBD1 (6 bases). This CDR3 is built from 15 residues. Germline V gene lookup returns CDR1 KGHSH and CDR2 LQKENI. Trimming stripped 5 bases from V and 0 bases from J, with 11 bases between. CDR3 protein: CASSTGTNSGNTIYF. The DNA of the CDR3 is TGTGCCAGCTCAACCGGGACAAACTCTGGAAACACCATATATTTT.